The 13 T cell receptor beta chains below were found in one sample sequenced in a study of cytomegalovirus exposure and HLA in healthy donors. Primers for the PCR totalled 60 Vbeta and 13 Jbeta. Method: immunoSEQ multiplex PCR; TCRdb's copy keeps in-frame clones and lacks some. The sample holds roughly 79,000 clones, roughly 80% seen once. Input material: PBMCs. The source is a woman aged 50 to 65 in good health and CMV-seropositive.

CDR3 residues: CASSEGQEWDEQFF. The CDR3, as DNA: TGTGCCAGCAGTGAAGGACAAGAATGGGATGAGCAGTTCTTC. The V call is TRBV6-1, the J call TRBJ2-1; the D is unclear. Germline V gene lookup returns CDR1 MNHNS and CDR2 SASEGT. This CDR3 comprises 14 residues. The ends were cut back, 1 base at V and 8 bases at J, with 12 bases in the middle.

The CDR3 protein is CAWTSQTGRSEKLFF. CDR3 DNA sequence: TGTGCCTGGACGAGCCAGACAGGGAGGAGTGAAAAACTGTTTTTT. This chain uses TRBV30 with TRBJ1-4; 7 bases fit TRBD1. Germline V gives CDR1 GTSNPN, CDR2 SVGIG (reference sequence). This CDR3 spans 15 amino acids. Trimming took 4 bases from V and 7 from J; bases not matched to a gene: 12.

V and J are TRBV2 and TRBJ1-1; 7 nucleotides align to TRBD1. The ends lost 6 bases at V and 4 bases at J; junction bases unmatched: 8. The CDR3 sequence is 14 residues long. Germline lookup yields CDR1 SNHLY and CDR2 FYNNEI. For the CDR3, the DNA is TGTGCCAGCAGCCAAAGGTCAGGGGGCACTGAAGCTTTCTTT. It yields the protein CASSQRSGGTEAFF.

The chain couples TRBV5-6 to TRBJ2-5; D not resolved. This CDR3 has 16 residues. Germline V gene lookup returns CDR1 SGHDT and CDR2 YYEEEE. V was shortened by 0 bases and J by 3 bases, with 15 bases between the two germline ends. The CDR3 bases are TGTGCCAGCAGCTTGGGGCCCCTGGTGTTAAAAGAGACCCAGTACTTC. Encoded protein: CASSLGPLVLKETQYF.

The rearrangement joins TRBV2 to TRBJ1-1; maybe TRBD1 (5 bases). The CDR3 is made up of 13 amino acids. Deletions cut 3 bases from V and 9 bases from J, with 14 bases between. The germline V gene has CDR1 SNHLY and CDR2 FYNNEI. This CDR3 is CASSDPPGLKAFF. In DNA, the CDR3 is TGTGCCAGCAGTGACCCCCCGGGACTTAAAGCTTTCTTT.

This clone has just a few counts. The chain couples TRBV9 to TRBJ1-1; D uncertain. The CDR3 consists of 17 residues. The V and J ends lost 3 bases and 5 bases respectively, with 23 bases between them. Germline V gene lookup returns CDR1 SGDLS and CDR2 YYNGEE. The CDR3 sequence is CASSASGKGATGTEAFF. CDR3 nucleotides: TGTGCCAGCAGCGCCAGCGGAAAGGGCGCGACGGGAACTGAAGCTTTCTTT.

Written as DNA, the CDR3 is TGTGCCAGCAGCTTGCAGGGGCAGGACGAGCAGTACTTC. Translation: CASSLQGQDEQYF. This chain links TRBV5-4 with TRBJ2-7, with a weak D call TRBD1 (6 bases). The CDR3 has 13 residues. The V gene's germline CDR1 is SGHNT and CDR2 YYREEE (reference sequence). Between the trimmed V and J ends, which lost 1 base and 5 bases, there was a span of 10 bases.

The V call is TRBV28, the J call TRBJ2-1; D might be TRBD2 (6 bases). The V end was cut by 7 bases, the J end by 9 bases, with 13 bases between. From germline, CDR1 is MDHEN and CDR2 SYDVKM. This CDR3 is built from 12 residues. CDR3 bases: TGTGCCAGCACCCTGGAGGGTGGTGAGCAGTTCTTC. Translating it yields CASTLEGGEQFF.

V gene TRBV6-6 combines with J gene TRBJ1-2; D not certain. Germline-derived CDR1 and CDR2 are MNHNY and SVGAGI (reference sequence). V was shortened by 10 bases and J by 6 bases, with 9 bases between the two germline ends. The CDR3 has 10 residues. The CDR3 coding sequence is TGTGCCACCTCCCGGGATGGCTACACCTTC. Residues: CATSRDGYTF.

The chain uses TRBV5-6 and TRBJ2-5; 8 bases line up with TRBD2. V lost 2 bases, J lost 2 bases, and 11 bases stayed unmatched. The CDR3 is 17 residues long. Germline CDR1 reads SGHDT; CDR2 reads YYEEEE. CDR3 region: CASSFQRELHMQETQYF. For the CDR3, the DNA is TGTGCCAGCAGCTTCCAGCGGGAGCTTCATATGCAAGAGACCCAGTACTTC.

This clone occurred a few times. The J gene is TRBJ1-1, the V gene TRBV10-3, with D possibly matching TRBD1 (6 bases). Germline assignment: CDR1 ENHRY and CDR2 SYGVKD. V lost 4 bases and J lost 1, with 10 bases in between. The CDR3 covers 14 residues. The CDR3 DNA reads TGTGCCATCAGTGCTGGACAGCCGAACACTGAAGCTTTCTTT. This sequence encodes CAISAGQPNTEAFF.

This clone was detected only once. The chain employs TRBV18 and TRBJ2-2; 7 bases agree with TRBD1. This CDR3 contains 16 residues. J lost 0 bases, V lost 3 bases, and 4 bases had no gene match. Per the germline V gene, CDR1 is KGHSH and CDR2 is LQKENI. The CDR3 nucleotides read TGTGCCAGCTCACCGCGAGGACAGGCGAACACCGGGGAGCTGTTTTTT. It translates to CASSPRGQANTGELFF.

The chain is built from TRBV6-6 and TRBJ2-1; 8 positions match TRBD2. V lost 4 bases and J lost 5; bases outside the gene matches: 4. The germline V gene encodes CDR1 MNHNY and CDR2 SVGAGI (reference sequence). This CDR3 comprises 14 residues. CDR3 region: CASSSGTRDNEQFF. CDR3 DNA sequence: TGTGCCAGCAGTTCCGGGACTAGAGACAATGAGCAGTTCTTC.